This T cell receptor beta chain appears in the sequencing data of a study of T cells in Graves' hyperthyroidism and ophthalmopathy. Whole-study context: At the time of initial diagnosis and before any treatment, peripheral blood was collected.

TCR beta CDR3 region amplification was performed from RNA transcripts. The primer set for the first-round RT-PCR of the TCR CDR3 was HTBI. TCRdb reprocessed the multiplex PCR reads with MiXCR, giving one entry per CDR3 protein. The repertoire consists of hundreds of thousands of distinct CDR3 sequences, with approximately 25% occurring once and the leading ten covering about 11%. Germline loops: CDR1 MDHEN, CDR2 SYDVKM. Trimming shortened V by 2 bases and J by 3 bases, and 17 bases separated the two germline ends. This CDR3 is built from 17 residues. Each ophthalmopathy patient scored at least 3 on the Clinical Activity Score and at least 4 on NOSPECS grade, with duration under 3 months. At least ten counts were recorded for this clonotype.

The sample consisted of blood. This TCR came from a woman aged 25-40 years with Graves' ophthalmopathy. This chain uses TRBV28 with TRBJ1-3; D uncertain. In DNA, the CDR3 is TGTGCCAGCAGTTTAATTATGGCAGGCGACCTTGGAAACACCATATATTTT. Protein product: CASSLIMAGDLGNTIYF. The variable domain in full, completed from reference TRBV28 and TRBJ1-3, reads DVKVTQSSRYLVKRTGEKVFLECVQDMDHENMFWYRQDPGLGLRLIYFSYDVKMKEKGDIPEGYSVSREKKERFSLILESASTNQTSMYLCASSLIMAGDLGNTIYFGEGSWLTVV.